One and the same sample provided the 15 T cell receptor beta chains below, sequenced in a study of neurological immune-mediated disorders. TCRdb reanalysed the 5' RACE reads using MiXCR and keeps one entry per CDR3 protein. The sample yields under 30,000 distinct CDR3 sequences, 13% seen once. Specimen: PBMCs. The receptors originated from a woman between 40 and 50 years old with HTLV-1-associated myelopathy (HAM/TSP).

This clonotype was counted many times. This chain uses TRBV7-2 with TRBJ1-5, with D perhaps TRBD1 (5 bases). V gave up 6 bases and J gave up 7 bases, with 13 bases separating them. Germline CDR1 and CDR2: SGHTA and FQGNSA. The CDR3 runs 13 residues. The CDR3 DNA follows: TGTGCCAGCAGTCTAGGACGGGGGCAGCCCCAGCATTTT. It encodes CASSLGRGQPQHF.

This clonotype was observed at least ten times. The V and J genes are TRBV5-1 and TRBJ1-3, with D uncertain. The CDR3 has 15 residues. Germline values: CDR1 SGHRS, CDR2 YFSETQ. V shed 0 bases and J shed 4 bases, with 11 bases lying between them. The CDR3 sequence: CASSLAGRQGNTIYF. Here the CDR3 DNA reads TGCGCCAGCAGCTTGGCCGGCAGGCAGGGAAACACCATATATTTT.

In this sample, this clonotype turned up many times. The rearrangement joins TRBV12-3 or TRBV12-4 to TRBJ1-2; D remains unclear. The V gene lost 4 bases and the J gene lost 7 bases, with 13 bases spanning the gap. The CDR3 loop spans 13 amino acids. CDR3 loop: CASSSGPHVGYTF. CDR3 nucleotides: TGTGCCAGCAGTTCCGGGCCCCATGTTGGCTACACCTTC.

This clonotype was observed many times. The chain couples TRBV12-3 or TRBV12-4 to TRBJ2-1, with TRBD2 identical over 7 bases. V gave up 6 bases and J gave up 5 bases; unmatched junction bases: 7. The CDR3 is 14 amino acids. The CDR3 loop reads CASRISGVHNEQFF. The CDR3 nucleotides are TGTGCCAGCAGAATCAGCGGGGTACACAATGAGCAGTTCTTC.

The CDR3 DNA is TGTGCCTGGAGTGTAGGGGGGGCTAATGAAAAACTGTTTTTT. Amino acid sequence: CAWSVGGANEKLFF. The chain has TRBV30 and TRBJ1-4, with D possibly matching TRBD1 (6 bases). Trimming shortened V by 0 bases and J by 3 bases, and 8 bases separated the two germline ends. Germline CDR1 is GTSNPN and CDR2 is SVGIG (reference sequence). The CDR3 contains 14 residues.

This clonotype was seen ten or more times. The chain is built from TRBV5-1 and TRBJ1-4; D is undetermined. Germline loops: CDR1 SGHRS, CDR2 YFSETQ. This CDR3 has 17 amino acids. V lost 2 bases to trimming and J lost 7 bases, with 21 bases between them. For the CDR3, the DNA is TGCGCCAGCAGCTTCACCGACCCCACATATGACGGTGAAAAACTGTTTTTT. It is translated as CASSFTDPTYDGEKLFF.

This clonotype showed up many times. V and J are TRBV4-1 and TRBJ2-1; 7 bases match TRBD2. The trim removed 0 bases at V and 0 bases at J, leaving 2 bases unmatched. The CDR3 sequence is 16 residues long. The germline V gene encodes CDR1 MGHRA and CDR2 YSYEKL. CDR3 coding DNA: TGCGCCAGCAGCCAAGAAGGGGACTACTCCTACAATGAGCAGTTCTTC. Its translation is CASSQEGDYSYNEQFF.

This clonotype was seen many times. V gene TRBV10-2 combines with J gene TRBJ2-3; TRBD1 might be the D (5 bases). Trimming cost V 4 bases and J 7 bases, with 12 bases left between them. CDR1 WSHSY and CDR2 SAAADI come from the germline V gene. The CDR3 is 13 residues long. CDR3 DNA: TGCGCCAGCAGTGTCCATCAGGGAAATACGCAGTATTTT. It yields the protein CASSVHQGNTQYF.

This clonotype was recorded many times. CDR3 region: CASSEGSRNEQFF. CDR3 DNA: TGTGCCAGCAGTGAGGGGTCGCGGAATGAGCAGTTCTTC. The rearrangement joins TRBV25-1 to TRBJ2-1; the D is unclear. Germline lookup yields CDR1 MGHDK and CDR2 SYGVNS. V dropped 3 bases and J dropped 7 bases, with 10 bases sitting between them. The length of the CDR3 is 13 residues. Based on the CDR3 plus reference TRBV25-1 and TRBJ2-1, the full variable domain is EADIYQTPRYLVIGTGKKITLECSQTMGHDKMYWYQQDPGMELHLIHYSYGVNSTEKGDLSSESTVSRIRTEHFPLTLESARPSHTSQYLCASSEGSRNEQFFGPGTRLTVL.

This clonotype appeared many times. The V and J genes are TRBV20-1 and TRBJ1-1; 7 nucleotides match TRBD1. Germline values: CDR1 DFQATT, CDR2 SNEGSKA (reference sequence). After removal of 0 bases from V and 0 bases from J, the junction contained 10 bases not matched to a gene. The CDR3 has 17 residues. CDR3 sequence reads: CSARDHHRGIMNTEAFF. In DNA form, the CDR3 reads TGCAGTGCTAGAGATCACCACAGGGGAATAATGAACACTGAAGCTTTCTTT.

This clonotype was detected ten times or more. The chain has TRBV7-9 and TRBJ1-2; 7 bases agree with TRBD1. Per the germline V gene, CDR1 is SEHNR and CDR2 is FQNEAQ (reference sequence). Trimming at V came to 6 bases and at J to 5 bases, leaving 9 bases not matched to a gene. This CDR3 spans 14 amino acids. The CDR3 loop is CASSIERQGYGYTF. The CDR3 DNA is TGTGCCAGCAGTATCGAAAGACAGGGATATGGCTACACCTTC.

This clonotype was counted at least ten times. CDR3 sequence (DNA): TGCGCCAGCAAAGATTCACTTCCTAGCTCCTATAATTCACCCCTCCACTTT. Amino acid sequence: CASKDSLPSSYNSPLHF. The chain has TRBV5-1 and TRBJ1-6; no clear D. This CDR3 contains 17 residues. V gave up 6 bases and J gave up 0 bases, with 16 bases separating them. Germline CDR1 reads SGHRS; CDR2 reads YFSETQ.

This clonotype was observed many times. The V gene is TRBV29-1, the J gene TRBJ1-2; weak D call: TRBD1 (6 bases). Germline loops: CDR1 SQVTM, CDR2 ANQGSEA. V was shortened by 6 bases and J by 4 bases, with 21 bases between the two germline ends. The CDR3 loop spans 15 amino acids. The CDR3 loop is CSVTVGAGALYGYTF. The CDR3 coding sequence is TGCAGCGTGACGGTCGGGGCAGGGGCCCTCTATGGCTACACCTTC.

This clonotype was found many times. The chain recombines TRBV12-3 or TRBV12-4 with TRBJ2-7; D may be TRBD2 (6 bases). Trimming cost V 4 bases and J 7 bases, with 11 bases left between them. The CDR3 extends over 12 amino acids. The CDR3, as DNA: TGTGCCAGCAGTTCCCGGGGACTTGAGCAGTACTTC. Its translation is CASSSRGLEQYF.

This clonotype was seen ten or more times. The rearrangement uses TRBV7-7 and TRBJ1-5, with D hard to call. CDR1 is SSHAT, CDR2 FNYEAQ, per germline (reference sequence). V dropped 1 base and J dropped 3 bases, with 13 bases sitting between them. This CDR3 region has 16 residues. CDR3 sequence: CASSLEEVNLNQPQHF. In DNA, the CDR3 is TGTGCCAGCAGCTTAGAAGAGGTGAATCTCAATCAGCCCCAGCATTTT.